Each of the 16 T cell receptor beta chains below was sequenced from the same sample in a study of cytomegalovirus exposure and HLA in healthy donors. A multiplex PCR was run with 60 Vbeta primers and 13 Jbeta primers. Generated by immunoSEQ multiplex PCR, the TCRdb table keeps only in-frame clones and is missing some. The sample records 110,000 to 150,000 clones, about 75% being singletons. The material sequenced was PBMCs. The receptor source for this set is a man between 35 and 55 years old in good health and CMV-seronegative.

The genes are TRBV7-7 and TRBJ2-3; 12 bases align to TRBD2. The J segment lost 0 bases and the V segment lost 2 bases, leaving 9 bases of the junction unmatched. Germline V CDR1 and CDR2: SSHAT, FNYEAQ (reference sequence). CDR3 length equals 19 residues. CDR3 loop: CASSLLTSGGYPSTDTQYF. The CDR3 bases are TGTGCCAGCAGCTTACTGACTAGCGGGGGTTATCCTAGCACAGATACGCAGTATTTT.

V gene TRBV9 combines with J gene TRBJ1-1; TRBD1 matches 10 bases. Germline V lookup: CDR1 SGDLS, CDR2 YYNGEE. V gave up 4 bases and J gave up 1 base; unmatched junction bases: 4. The CDR3 has 15 residues. The CDR3 nucleotides are TGTGCCAGCAGCTCTCGGACAGGGGGGAACACTGAAGCTTTCTTT. This gives the protein CASSSRTGGNTEAFF.

The rearrangement links TRBV7-2 to TRBJ1-5; the match to TRBD1 covers 7 bases. This CDR3 region has 15 residues. V gave up 4 bases and J gave up 7 bases; unmatched junction bases: 10. Germline V CDR1 and CDR2: SGHTA, FQGNSA. The CDR3 nucleotides are TGTGCCAGCAGCTCGAACAGGGGAGTAGGACAGCCCCAGCATTTT. Its translation is CASSSNRGVGQPQHF.

The V call is TRBV5-1, the J call TRBJ1-3; D not resolved. This CDR3 region has 13 residues. CDR1 is SGHRS, CDR2 YFSETQ, per germline. With 2 bases removed from V and 7 bases from J, the gap between germline ends came to 10 bases. The CDR3: CASSFMVENTIYF. In DNA, the CDR3 is TGCGCCAGCAGCTTCATGGTAGAGAACACCATATATTTT.

The chain employs TRBV5-1 and TRBJ2-7, with D perhaps matching TRBD1 (6 bases). The germline gives CDR1 SGHRS, CDR2 YFSETQ. CDR3 length: 14 amino acids. Deletions cut 0 bases from V and 3 bases from J, with 10 bases between. This CDR3 is CASSLGQEDYEQYF. Here the CDR3 DNA reads TGCGCCAGCAGCTTGGGACAGGAAGACTACGAGCAGTACTTC.

A single count supports this clone. This CDR3 is CASSSSGISSYNSPLHF. For the CDR3, the DNA is TGTGCCAGCAGCTCCTCAGGGATCAGCTCCTATAATTCACCCCTCCACTTT. The genes are TRBV9 and TRBJ1-6; TRBD1 might be the D (5 bases). This CDR3 region has 17 residues. In germline, CDR1 is SGDLS, CDR2 YYNGEE. Trimming stripped 4 bases from V and 0 bases from J, with 14 bases between.

The rearrangement uses TRBV29-1 and TRBJ2-3; 8 nucleotides align to TRBD1. Looked up from germline, CDR1 is SQVTM and CDR2 is ANQGSEA. This CDR3 is built from 14 residues. After removal of 5 bases from V and 4 bases from J, the junction contained 8 bases not matched to a gene. In DNA, the CDR3 is TGCAGCGTTTGGACAGGGAAAGGTTCAGATACGCAGTATTTT. Protein product: CSVWTGKGSDTQYF.

The chain carries TRBV6-4 and TRBJ2-3; 7 bases line up with TRBD2. V shed 6 bases, J shed 2 bases, and the junction held 5 bases outside the gene matches. The CDR3 spans 14 residues. Looked up from germline, CDR1 is MRHNA and CDR2 is SNTAGT. Written as DNA, the CDR3 is TGTGCCAGCAGAACCACTAGCGCCACAGATACGCAGTATTTT. Its translation is CASRTTSATDTQYF.

V usage is TRBV7-3 and J usage is TRBJ2-1; 8 bases match TRBD2. The germline V gene has CDR1 SGHTA and CDR2 FQGTGA. The CDR3 length is 15 residues. V shed 2 bases, J shed 4 bases, and the junction held 4 bases outside the gene matches. The chain's CDR3 is CASSLGGGFYNEQFF. Written as DNA, the CDR3 is TGTGCCAGCAGCTTAGGCGGGGGGTTTTACAATGAGCAGTTCTTC.

This rearrangement joins TRBV4-1 to TRBJ2-5; D may be TRBD2 (6 bases). Germline CDR1 is MGHRA and CDR2 is YSYEKL. V lost 4 bases and J lost 5, with 17 bases in between. CDR3 length equals 15 residues. CDR3 in amino acids: CASSLRGSEWETQYF. The CDR3 coding sequence is TGCGCCAGCAGCCTGCGGGGAAGTGAGTGGGAGACCCAGTACTTC.

V gene TRBV19 combines with J gene TRBJ2-7, with TRBD1 as a possible D gene (5 bases). The CDR3 runs to 15 residues. Germline V gene lookup returns CDR1 LNHDA and CDR2 SQIVND (reference sequence). Trimming removed 5 bases from V and 3 bases from J, with 17 bases in between. CDR3 amino acids: CASSSLRGLGYEQYF. CDR3 sequence (DNA): TGTGCCAGTAGTTCGCTAAGGGGTCTAGGCTACGAGCAGTACTTC.

The V and J genes are TRBV14 and TRBJ1-6, with 7 bases lining up with TRBD1. Trimming took 4 bases from V and 7 from J; bases not matched to a gene: 1. Germline assignment: CDR1 SGHDN and CDR2 FVKESK. This CDR3 is built from 13 residues. CDR3 sequence reads: CASSRRGNSPLHF. CDR3 in DNA: TGTGCCAGCAGCCGCAGGGGGAATTCACCCCTCCACTTT.

This chain connects TRBV27 to TRBJ1-1, with 8 bases identical to TRBD1. Trimming at V came to 6 bases and at J to 10 bases, leaving 16 bases not matched to a gene. The CDR3 loop spans 15 amino acids. Per the germline V gene, CDR1 is MNHEY and CDR2 is SMNVEV (reference sequence). This CDR3 is CASSLTQGALQGAFF. The DNA for the CDR3 is TGTGCCAGCAGCCTTACGCAGGGGGCTCTCCAAGGAGCTTTCTTT.

The chain carries TRBV9 and TRBJ1-3; the D gene is possibly TRBD1 (5 bases). There are 15 residues in the CDR3. Germline V gene data show CDR1 as SGDLS and CDR2 as YYNGEE. V was trimmed by 0 bases and J by 4 bases, leaving 11 bases between them. In nucleotides, the CDR3 is TGTGCCAGCAGCGTAGAGGCAGGGCCAGGAAACACCATATATTTT. The encoded protein is CASSVEAGPGNTIYF.

This sequence joins TRBV7-3 and TRBJ2-3, with a weak D call TRBD2 (6 bases). The germline V gene has CDR1 SGHTA and CDR2 FQGTGA. Trimming removed 1 base at V and 4 bases at J, with 6 bases between. The CDR3 length is 13 residues. CDR3 sequence (DNA): TGTGCCAGCAGCTTAAGGAGGGCAGATACGCAGTATTTT. It encodes CASSLRRADTQYF.

The rearrangement uses TRBV7-2 and TRBJ2-3; 9 bases fit TRBD2. Germline assignment: CDR1 SGHTA and CDR2 FQGNSA. V was clipped by 6 bases and J by 0 bases; unmatched bases: 16. This CDR3 comprises 19 residues. CDR3 nucleotide sequence: TGTGCCAGCAGTACATGGACGTGGACTAGCGAGTCTAGCACAGATACGCAGTATTTT. As protein: CASSTWTWTSESSTDTQYF.